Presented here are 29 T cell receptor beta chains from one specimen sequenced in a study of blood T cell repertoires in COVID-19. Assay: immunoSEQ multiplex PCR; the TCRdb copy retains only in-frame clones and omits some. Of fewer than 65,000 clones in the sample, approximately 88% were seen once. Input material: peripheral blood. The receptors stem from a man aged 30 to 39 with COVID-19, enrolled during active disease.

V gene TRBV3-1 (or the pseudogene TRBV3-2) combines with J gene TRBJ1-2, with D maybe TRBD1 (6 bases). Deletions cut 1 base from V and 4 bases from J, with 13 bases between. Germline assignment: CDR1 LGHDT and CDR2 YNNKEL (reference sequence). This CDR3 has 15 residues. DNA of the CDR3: TGTGCCAGCAGCCAAGGGAAAGGGGGGGCCTATGGCTACACCTTC. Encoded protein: CASSQGKGGAYGYTF.

The CDR3 region has the DNA TGTGCCAGCTCACCACAAGCCCCGGGGACAGGGATCTTCTATGGCTACACCTTC. Its protein is CASSPQAPGTGIFYGYTF. The chain carries TRBV18 and TRBJ1-2; 9 bases agree with TRBD1. V was pared by 1 base and J by 4 bases, with 13 bases of the junction left unmatched. CDR3 length: 18 amino acids. CDR1 and CDR2 from the germline V gene are KGHSH and LQKENI.

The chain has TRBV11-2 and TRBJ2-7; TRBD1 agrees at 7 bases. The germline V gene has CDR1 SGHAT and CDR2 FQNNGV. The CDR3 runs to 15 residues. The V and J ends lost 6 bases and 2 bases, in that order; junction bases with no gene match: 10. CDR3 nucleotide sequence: TGTGCCAGCAGTCGAACCCTTGACAGGGCCTACGAGCAGTACTTC. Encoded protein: CASSRTLDRAYEQYF.

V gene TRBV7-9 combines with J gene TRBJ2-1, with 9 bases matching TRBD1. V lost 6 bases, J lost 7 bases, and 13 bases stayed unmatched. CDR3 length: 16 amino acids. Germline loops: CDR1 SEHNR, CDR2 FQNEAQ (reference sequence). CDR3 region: CASRLPAGQGTNEQFF. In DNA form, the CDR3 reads TGTGCCAGCAGACTCCCTGCCGGACAGGGGACGAATGAGCAGTTCTTC.

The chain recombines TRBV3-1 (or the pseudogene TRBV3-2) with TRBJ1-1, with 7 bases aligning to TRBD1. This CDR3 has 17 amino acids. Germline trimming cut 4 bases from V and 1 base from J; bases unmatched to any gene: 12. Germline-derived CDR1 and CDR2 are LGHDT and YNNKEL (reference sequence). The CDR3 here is CASSPTRGRSANTEAFF. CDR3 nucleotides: TGTGCCAGCAGCCCGACTAGGGGGCGGTCTGCGAACACTGAAGCTTTCTTT.

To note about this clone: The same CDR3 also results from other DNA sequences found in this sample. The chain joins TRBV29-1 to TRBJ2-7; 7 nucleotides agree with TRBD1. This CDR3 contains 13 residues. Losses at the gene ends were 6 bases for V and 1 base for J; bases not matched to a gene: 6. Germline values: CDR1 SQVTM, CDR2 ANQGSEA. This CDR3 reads CSVDQGESYEQYF. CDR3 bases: TGCAGCGTAGATCAGGGGGAGTCCTACGAGCAGTACTTC.

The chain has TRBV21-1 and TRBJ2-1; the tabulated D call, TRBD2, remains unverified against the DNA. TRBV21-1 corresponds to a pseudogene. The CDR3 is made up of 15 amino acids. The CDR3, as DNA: TGTGCCAGCAGCAAAGTTCCGGGTCCCACCAATGAGCAGTTCTTC. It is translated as CASSKVPGPTNEQFF.

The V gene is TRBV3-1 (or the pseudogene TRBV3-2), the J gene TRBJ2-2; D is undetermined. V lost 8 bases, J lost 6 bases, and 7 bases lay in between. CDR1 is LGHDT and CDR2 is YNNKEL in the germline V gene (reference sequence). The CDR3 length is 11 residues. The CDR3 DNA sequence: TGTGCCAGCCAATTAGCCGGGGAGCTGTTTTTT. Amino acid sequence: CASQLAGELFF.

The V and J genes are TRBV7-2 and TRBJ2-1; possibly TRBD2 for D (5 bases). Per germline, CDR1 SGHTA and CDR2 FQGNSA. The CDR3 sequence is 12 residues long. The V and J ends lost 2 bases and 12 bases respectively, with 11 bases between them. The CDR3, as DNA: TGTGCCAGCAGCTTAACGGGGATGCGGCAGTTCTTC. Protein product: CASSLTGMRQFF.

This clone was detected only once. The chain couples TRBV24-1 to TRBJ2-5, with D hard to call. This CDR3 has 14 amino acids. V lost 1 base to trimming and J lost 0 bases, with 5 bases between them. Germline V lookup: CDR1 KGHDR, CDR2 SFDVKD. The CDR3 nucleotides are TGTGCCACCAGTGATTTTGGAGACCAAGAGACCCAGTACTTC. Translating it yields CATSDFGDQETQYF.

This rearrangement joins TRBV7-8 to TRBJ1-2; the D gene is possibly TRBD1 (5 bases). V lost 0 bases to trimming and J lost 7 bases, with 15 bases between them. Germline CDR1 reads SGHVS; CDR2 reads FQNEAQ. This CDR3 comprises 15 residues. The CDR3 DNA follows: TGTGCCAGCAGCTTAGCCACACAGGTTCTGGGTGGCTACACCTTC. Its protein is CASSLATQVLGGYTF. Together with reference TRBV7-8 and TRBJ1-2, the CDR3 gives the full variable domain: GAGVSQSPRYKVAKRGQDVALRCDPISGHVSLFWYQQALGQGPEFLTYFQNEAQLDKSGLPSDRFFAERPEGSVSTLKIQRTQQEDSAVYLCASSLATQVLGGYTFGSGTRLTVV.

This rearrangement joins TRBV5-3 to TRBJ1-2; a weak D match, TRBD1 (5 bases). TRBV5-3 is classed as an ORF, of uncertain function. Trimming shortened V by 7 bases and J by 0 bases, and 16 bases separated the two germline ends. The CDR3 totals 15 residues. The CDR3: CARGIDRGANYGYTF. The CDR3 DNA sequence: TGTGCCAGAGGAATTGACAGAGGAGCTAACTATGGCTACACCTTC.

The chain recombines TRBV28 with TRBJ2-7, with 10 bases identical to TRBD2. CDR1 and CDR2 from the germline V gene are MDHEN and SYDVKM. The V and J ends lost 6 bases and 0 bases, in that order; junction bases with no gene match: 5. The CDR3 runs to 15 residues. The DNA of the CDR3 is TGTGCCAGCAGCCTAACTAGCGGGATCTCCTACGAGCAGTACTTC. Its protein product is CASSLTSGISYEQYF.

Here the CDR3 reads CASRSTRNEKLFF. CDR3 DNA: TGTGCCAGCAGGTCGACAAGGAATGAAAAACTGTTTTTT. The chain employs TRBV6-5 and TRBJ1-4, with D unresolved. The germline V gene has CDR1 MNHEY and CDR2 SVGAGI. Trimming took off 6 bases at V and 5 bases at J, with 10 bases between the two ends. CDR3 length: 13 residues.

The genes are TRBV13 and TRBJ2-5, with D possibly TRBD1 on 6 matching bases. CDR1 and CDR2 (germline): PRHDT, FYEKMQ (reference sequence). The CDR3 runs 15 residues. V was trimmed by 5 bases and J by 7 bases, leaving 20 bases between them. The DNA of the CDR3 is TGTGCCAGCAGCAAAGAGGGGGAGAGCTGGGGGACCCAGTACTTC. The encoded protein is CASSKEGESWGTQYF.

CDR3 nucleotide sequence: TGTGCCAGCAGCCCTAGGTTGGCCTTGCACAATGAGCAGTTCTTC. Protein product: CASSPRLALHNEQFF. The chain is built from TRBV5-5 and TRBJ2-1, with D unclear. The CDR3 sequence is 15 residues long. Trimming removed 4 bases at V and 5 bases at J, with 16 bases between. CDR1 is SGHKS and CDR2 is YYEKEE in the germline V gene (reference sequence).

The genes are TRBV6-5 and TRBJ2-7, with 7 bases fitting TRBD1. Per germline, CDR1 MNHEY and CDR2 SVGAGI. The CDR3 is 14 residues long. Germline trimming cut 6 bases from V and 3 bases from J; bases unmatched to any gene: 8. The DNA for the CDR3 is TGTGCCAGCAGGGCTCGACAGGGACACTACGAGCAGTACTTC. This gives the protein CASRARQGHYEQYF.

The CDR3 reads CASSYADRGTYEQYF. CDR3 DNA: TGTGCCAGCAGTTACGCCGACAGGGGGACCTACGAGCAGTACTTC. V is TRBV6-6 and J is TRBJ2-7, with 9 nucleotides matching TRBD1. CDR1 and CDR2 (germline): MNHNY, SVGAGI (reference sequence). With V trimmed by 2 bases and J by 2 bases, 4 bases remained unmatched. The CDR3 runs 15 residues.

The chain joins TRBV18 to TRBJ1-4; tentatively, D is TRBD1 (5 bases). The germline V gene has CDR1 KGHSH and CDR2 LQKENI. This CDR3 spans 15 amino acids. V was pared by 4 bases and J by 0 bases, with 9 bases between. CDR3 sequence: CASSQDTTTNEKLFF. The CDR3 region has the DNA TGTGCCAGCTCACAGGACACAACAACTAATGAAAAACTGTTTTTT. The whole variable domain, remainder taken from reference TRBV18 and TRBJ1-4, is NAGVMQNPRHLVRRRGQEARLRCSPMKGHSHVYWYRQLPEEGLKFMVYLQKENIIDESGMPKERFSAEFPKEGPSILRIQQVVRGDSAAYFCASSQDTTTNEKLFFGSGTQLSVL.

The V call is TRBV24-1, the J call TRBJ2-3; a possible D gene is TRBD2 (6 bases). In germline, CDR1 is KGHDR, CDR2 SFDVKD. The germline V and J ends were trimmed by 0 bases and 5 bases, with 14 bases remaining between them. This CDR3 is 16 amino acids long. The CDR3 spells CATSDLPAGNRDTQYF. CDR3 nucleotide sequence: TGTGCCACCAGTGATTTGCCGGCGGGGAACCGAGATACGCAGTATTTT.

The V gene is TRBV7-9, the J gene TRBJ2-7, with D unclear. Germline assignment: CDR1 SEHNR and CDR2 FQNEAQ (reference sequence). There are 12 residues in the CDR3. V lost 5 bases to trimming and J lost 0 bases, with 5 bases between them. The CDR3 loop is CASSPSSYEQYF. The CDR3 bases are TGTGCCAGCAGCCCGAGCTCCTACGAGCAGTACTTC.

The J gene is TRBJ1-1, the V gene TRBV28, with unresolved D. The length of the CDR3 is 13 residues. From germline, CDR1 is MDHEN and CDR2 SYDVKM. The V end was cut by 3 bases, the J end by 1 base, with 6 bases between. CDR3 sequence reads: CASSFIQNTEAFF. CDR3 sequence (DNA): TGTGCCAGCAGTTTTATACAGAACACTGAAGCTTTCTTT.

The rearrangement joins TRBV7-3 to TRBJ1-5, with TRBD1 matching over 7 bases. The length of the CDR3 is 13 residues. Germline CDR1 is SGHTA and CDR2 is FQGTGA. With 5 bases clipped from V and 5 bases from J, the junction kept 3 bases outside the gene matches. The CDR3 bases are TGTGCCAGCAGCCTCACAGGGGATCAGCCCCAGCATTTT. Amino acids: CASSLTGDQPQHF.

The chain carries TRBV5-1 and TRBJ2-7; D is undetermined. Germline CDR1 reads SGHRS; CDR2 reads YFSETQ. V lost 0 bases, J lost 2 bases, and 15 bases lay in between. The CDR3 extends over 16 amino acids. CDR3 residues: CASSLAVRILTYEQYF. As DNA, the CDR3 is TGCGCCAGCAGCTTGGCCGTCAGGATTTTAACCTACGAGCAGTACTTC.

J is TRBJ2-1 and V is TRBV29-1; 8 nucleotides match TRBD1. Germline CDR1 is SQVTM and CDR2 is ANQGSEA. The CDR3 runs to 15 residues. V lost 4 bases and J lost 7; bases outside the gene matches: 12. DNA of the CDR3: TGCAGCGTTGGACAGGGGCTGGCCTTAGAGAATGAGCAGTTCTTC. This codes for CSVGQGLALENEQFF.

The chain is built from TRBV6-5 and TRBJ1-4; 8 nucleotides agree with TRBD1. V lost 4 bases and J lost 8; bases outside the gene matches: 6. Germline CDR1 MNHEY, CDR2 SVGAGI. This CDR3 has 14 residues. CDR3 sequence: CASSSGQVLEKLFF. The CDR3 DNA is TGTGCCAGCAGTTCGGGACAGGTATTAGAAAAACTGTTTTTT.

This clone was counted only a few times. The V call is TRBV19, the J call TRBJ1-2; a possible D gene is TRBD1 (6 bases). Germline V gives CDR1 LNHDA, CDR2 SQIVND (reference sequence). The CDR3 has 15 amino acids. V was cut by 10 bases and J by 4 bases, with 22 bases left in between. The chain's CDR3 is CATSAVQGTTYGYTF. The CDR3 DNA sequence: TGTGCCACTTCGGCAGTTCAGGGGACCACCTATGGCTACACCTTC. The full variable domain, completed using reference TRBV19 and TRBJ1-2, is DGGITQSPKYLFRKEGQNVTLSCEQNLNHDAMYWYRQDPGQGLRLIYYSQIVNDFQKGDIAEGYSVSREKKESFPLTVTSAQKNPTAFYLCATSAVQGTTYGYTFGSGTRLTVV.

CDR3 residues: CATSREARYEQYF. The CDR3 DNA follows: TGTGCCACCAGCAGAGAAGCCCGCTACGAGCAGTACTTC. The V gene is TRBV15, the J gene TRBJ2-7, with D uncertain. Trimming stripped 0 bases from V and 3 bases from J, with 6 bases between. The germline V gene encodes CDR1 LNHNV and CDR2 YYDKDF (reference sequence). The CDR3 length is 13 residues.

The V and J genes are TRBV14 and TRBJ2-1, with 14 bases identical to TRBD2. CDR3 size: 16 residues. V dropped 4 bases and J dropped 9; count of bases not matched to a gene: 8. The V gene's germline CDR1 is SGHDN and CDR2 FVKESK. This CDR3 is CASSLGTSGSRGEQFF. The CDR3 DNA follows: TGTGCCAGCAGCCTGGGGACTAGCGGGAGCAGGGGTGAGCAGTTCTTC.